Each of the 32 T cell receptor beta chains below was sequenced from the same sample in a study of STAT5B mutations in CD4+ large granular lymphocyte leukemia. This table comes from immunoSEQ multiplex PCR, and its TCRdb copy is limited to in-frame clones, with some not included. Seen here are about 48,000 clones, approximately 70% observed once, and the top ten hold approximately 1.4%. The material sequenced was CD4+ T cells from blood buffy coats. The source is a human donor in good health.

The J gene is TRBJ2-3, the V gene TRBV7-9, with D maybe TRBD1 (6 bases). Germline V gene lookup returns CDR1 SEHNR and CDR2 FQNEAQ (reference sequence). V gave up 0 bases and J gave up 4 bases, with 14 bases separating them. The CDR3 runs to 16 residues. The CDR3 DNA is TGTGCCAGCAGCTTAGCGCTGAATGGGGGCCCAGATACGCAGTATTTT. As protein: CASSLALNGGPDTQYF. The variable domain in full, completed from reference TRBV7-9 and TRBJ2-3, reads DTGVSQNPRHKITKRGQNVTFRCDPISEHNRLYWYRQTLGQGPEFLTYFQNEAQLEKSRLLSDRFSAERPKGSFSTLEIQRTEQGDSAMYLCASSLALNGGPDTQYFGPGTRLTVL.

This sequence joins TRBV10-3 and TRBJ2-5; the match to TRBD1 covers 9 bases. The V gene end was trimmed by 6 bases and the J gene end by 5 bases; junction bases not matched to a gene: 7. This CDR3 has 14 amino acids. CDR1 is ENHRY and CDR2 is SYGVKD in the germline V gene. Here the CDR3 reads CAIRPGQGPETQYF. The CDR3 nucleotides read TGTGCCATCAGACCGGGACAGGGCCCGGAGACCCAGTACTTC.

The chain links TRBV28 to TRBJ2-7; 7 positions match TRBD2. Germline values: CDR1 MDHEN, CDR2 SYDVKM. This CDR3 has 14 residues. V dropped 4 bases and J dropped 0; count of bases not matched to a gene: 3. As DNA, the CDR3 is TGTGCCAGCAGTTCGGGAGGCGGCTCCTACGAGCAGTACTTC. This encodes CASSSGGGSYEQYF. The full variable domain, its missing parts supplied by reference TRBV28 and TRBJ2-7, is DVKVTQSSRYLVKRTGEKVFLECVQDMDHENMFWYRQDPGLGLRLIYFSYDVKMKEKGDIPEGYSVSREKKERFSLILESASTNQTSMYLCASSSGGGSYEQYFGPGTRLTVT.

This chain uses TRBV6-5 with TRBJ2-2; no clear D gene. The germline V gene encodes CDR1 MNHEY and CDR2 SVGAGI. The CDR3 runs to 15 residues. Trimming shortened V by 0 bases and J by 4 bases, and 9 bases separated the two germline ends. CDR3 region: CASSYSESGTGELFF. CDR3 in DNA: TGTGCCAGCAGTTACTCGGAGTCCGGCACCGGGGAGCTGTTTTTT.

The V and J genes are TRBV6-6 and TRBJ2-4, with D perhaps being TRBD1 or TRBD2 (5 bases each). Trimming left V 11 bases short and J 0 bases short, with 20 bases between. The CDR3 length is 16 residues. CDR1 MNHNY and CDR2 SVGAGI come from the germline V gene (reference sequence). CDR3 sequence: CAPRNGDPVAKNIQYF. The CDR3 region has the DNA TGTGCCCCCAGGAACGGGGACCCCGTAGCCAAAAACATTCAGTACTTC.

The rearrangement links TRBV19 to TRBJ2-3; perhaps D is TRBD1 or TRBD2 (5 bases each). CDR1 and CDR2 (germline): LNHDA, SQIVND (reference sequence). The V end was cut by 6 bases, the J end by 2 bases, with 12 bases between. This CDR3 is built from 14 residues. The CDR3 DNA reads as TGTGCCAGTAGGCCTGGGACCAACACAGATACGCAGTATTTT. Translation gives CASRPGTNTDTQYF.

V usage is TRBV4-1 and J usage is TRBJ1-5, with TRBD1 matching over 8 bases. CDR1 is MGHRA, CDR2 YSYEKL, per germline. V dropped 0 bases and J dropped 3; count of bases not matched to a gene: 4. This CDR3 contains 16 residues. The CDR3 loop reads CASSQDWTGNNQPQHF. The CDR3 DNA reads as TGCGCCAGCAGCCAAGACTGGACAGGGAACAATCAGCCCCAGCATTTT.

The V gene is TRBV5-1, the J gene TRBJ2-3; 8 nucleotides align to TRBD2. Trimming cost V 5 bases and J 2 bases; bases outside gene matches: 13. Germline CDR1 SGHRS, CDR2 YFSETQ. The length of the CDR3 is 17 residues. The CDR3 DNA reads as TGCGCCAGCAGTACCATGTCCAGCGGGGGAGTCACAGATACGCAGTATTTT. It is translated as CASSTMSSGGVTDTQYF. Filled out from reference TRBV5-1 and TRBJ2-3, the complete variable domain reads KAGVTQTPRYLIKTRGQQVTLSCSPISGHRSVSWYQQTPGQGLQFLFEYFSETQRNKGNFPGRFSGRQFSNSRSEMNVSTLELGDSALYLCASSTMSSGGVTDTQYFGPGTRLTVL.

The gene calls are TRBV19 and TRBJ2-3; no firm D call. Germline values: CDR1 LNHDA, CDR2 SQIVND (reference sequence). This CDR3 has 14 amino acids. The V end was cut by 3 bases, the J end by 0 bases, with 7 bases between. CDR3 DNA sequence: TGTGCCAGTAGTATCGACGGTAGCACAGATACGCAGTATTTT. Protein product: CASSIDGSTDTQYF.

This chain connects TRBV27 to TRBJ1-6, with 12 positions matching TRBD1. This CDR3 region has 14 residues. The trim removed 6 bases at V and 7 bases at J, leaving 1 base unmatched. The V gene's germline CDR1 is MNHEY and CDR2 SMNVEV (reference sequence). CDR3 sequence: CASRGQGANSPLHF. CDR3 in DNA: TGTGCCAGCAGGGGACAGGGGGCGAATTCACCCCTCCACTTT.

This clone was found a few times. The chain links TRBV2 to TRBJ1-4, with D perhaps matching TRBD1 (6 bases). The V gene's germline CDR1 is SNHLY and CDR2 FYNNEI. CDR3 length equals 14 residues. Trimming pared 2 bases from V and 4 bases from J, leaving 8 bases between. The CDR3 loop reads CASSEWGLNEKLFF. As DNA, the CDR3 is TGTGCCAGCAGTGAATGGGGGCTTAATGAAAAACTGTTTTTT.

This clone has just a few counts. V is TRBV14 and J is TRBJ2-5; D is uncertain. The length of the CDR3 is 14 residues. V was cut by 4 bases and J by 5 bases, with 14 bases left in between. CDR1 SGHDN and CDR2 FVKESK come from the germline V gene. CDR3 loop: CASSPADGPETQYF. CDR3 DNA: TGTGCCAGCAGCCCCGCGGATGGTCCGGAGACCCAGTACTTC. Looking up the rest from reference TRBV14 and TRBJ2-5 gives the full variable domain: EAGVTQFPSHSVIEKGQTVTLRCDPISGHDNLYWYRRVMGKEIKFLLHFVKESKQDESGMPNNRFLAERTGGTYSTLKVQPAELEDSGVYFCASSPADGPETQYFGPGTRLLVL.

This clone has only a few counts. The V and J genes are TRBV28 and TRBJ1-2; no definite D call. The V gene lost 8 bases and the J gene lost 4 bases, with 17 bases spanning the gap. The germline gives CDR1 MDHEN, CDR2 SYDVKM. The CDR3 sequence is 14 residues long. CDR3 sequence: CASLGVPRLYGYTF. The CDR3 region has the DNA TGTGCCAGCCTTGGGGTCCCCCGGCTCTATGGCTACACCTTC.

V is TRBV5-8 and J is TRBJ2-7; D ambiguous. Germline CDR1 and CDR2: SGHTS and YDEGEE. CDR3 length: 13 amino acids. Trimming removed 4 bases from V and 7 bases from J, with 15 bases in between. In DNA, the CDR3 is TGTGCCAGCAGCCAGAAGACGGGCGCGGAGCAGTACGTC. Amino acid sequence: CASSQKTGAEQYV.

This clone occurred a few times. The V and J genes are TRBV30 and TRBJ1-1; a weak D match, TRBD1 (5 bases). Trimming took 4 bases from V and 3 from J, leaving 12 bases between them. Germline CDR1 is GTSNPN and CDR2 is SVGIG (reference sequence). The CDR3 has 13 residues. CDR3 residues: CAWTPVGDTEAFF. The CDR3 DNA follows: TGTGCCTGGACCCCCGTGGGGGACACTGAAGCTTTCTTT. Supplemented by reference TRBV30 and TRBJ1-1, the full variable domain reads SQTIHQWPATLVQPVGSPLSLECTVEGTSNPNLYWYRQAAGRGLQLLFYSVGIGQISSEVPQNLSASRPQDRQFILSSKKLLLSDSGFYLCAWTPVGDTEAFFGQGTRLTVV.

This chain uses TRBV6-1 with TRBJ2-2, with a possible D match to TRBD1 (6 bases). Trimming left V 4 bases short and J 4 bases short, with 13 bases between. This CDR3 comprises 15 residues. Per germline, CDR1 MNHNS and CDR2 SASEGT. CDR3 sequence (DNA): TGTGCCAGCAGTGGGCCTGGGACACCCACCGGGGAGCTGTTTTTT. Protein product: CASSGPGTPTGELFF.

The V gene is TRBV18, the J gene TRBJ2-2; 8 positions agree with TRBD1. The germline V gene has CDR1 KGHSH and CDR2 LQKENI. There are 15 residues in the CDR3. Trimming at V came to 2 bases and at J to 5 bases, leaving 4 bases not matched to a gene. CDR3 nucleotide sequence: TGTGCCAGCTCACCAGGGACAGGAGGGACCGGGGAGCTGTTTTTT. Its protein is CASSPGTGGTGELFF.

This chain links TRBV10-2 with TRBJ1-2; D ambiguous. Germline lookup yields CDR1 WSHSY and CDR2 SAAADI. The length of the CDR3 is 13 residues. V was clipped by 7 bases and J by 4 bases, with 13 bases between them. Here the CDR3 DNA reads TGCGCCAGCAACAATAACAGCGCCTATGGCTACACCTTC. Protein sequence: CASNNNSAYGYTF.

The chain employs TRBV19 and TRBJ1-5; D perhaps matches TRBD1 (6 bases). The CDR3 runs to 15 residues. V lost 4 bases and J lost 3, with 13 bases in between. Germline V gene data show CDR1 as LNHDA and CDR2 as SQIVND (reference sequence). The CDR3 nucleotides are TGTGCCAGTAGTAGCGGGGGGGCGGACAATCAGCCCCAGCATTTT. Protein product: CASSSGGADNQPQHF.

This clone was recorded a few times. The chain carries TRBV27 and TRBJ2-3, with a possible D match to TRBD2 (6 bases). In germline, CDR1 is MNHEY, CDR2 SMNVEV (reference sequence). There are 13 residues in the CDR3. Trimming left V 8 bases short and J 6 bases short, with 15 bases between. The DNA of the CDR3 is TGTGCCAGCCGCCTGTGGGGGGAGGATACGCAGTATTTT. Translated, it gives CASRLWGEDTQYF.

V is TRBV14 and J is TRBJ2-7, with 9 bases aligning to TRBD2. CDR3 length: 15 residues. Looked up from germline, CDR1 is SGHDN and CDR2 is FVKESK. Trimming took 1 base from V and 3 from J; bases not matched to a gene: 4. The CDR3 sequence: CASSQVAGVNYEQYF. The DNA for the CDR3 is TGTGCCAGCAGCCAAGTAGCGGGGGTCAACTACGAGCAGTACTTC.

This clone was observed a single time. The chain joins TRBV5-5 to TRBJ2-1; 8 bases line up with TRBD2. After removal of 0 bases from V and 0 bases from J, the junction contained 8 bases not matched to a gene. Germline CDR1 and CDR2: SGHKS and YYEKEE (reference sequence). This CDR3 has 18 residues. The CDR3 region has the DNA TGTGCCAGCAGCTTGGATGCAGCGGGGGCCAGCTCCTACAATGAGCAGTTCTTC. Translating gives CASSLDAAGASSYNEQFF. Full variable domain (remainder filled in from reference TRBV5-5 and TRBJ2-1): DAGVTQSPTHLIKTRGQQVTLRCSPISGHKSVSWYQQVLGQGPQFIFQYYEKEERGRGNFPDRFSARQFPNYSSELNVNALLLGDSALYLCASSLDAAGASSYNEQFFGPGTRLTVL.

The CDR3 sequence: CASVAAVNTEAFF. CDR3 nucleotide sequence: TGTGCCAGCGTGGCAGCCGTGAACACTGAAGCTTTCTTT. The J gene is TRBJ1-1, the V gene TRBV2; unclear D gene. The ends were cut back, 8 bases at V and 0 bases at J, with 10 bases in the middle. CDR3 length: 13 residues. Germline lookup yields CDR1 SNHLY and CDR2 FYNNEI.

This chain links TRBV6-6 with TRBJ1-3; 11 bases align to TRBD1. Trimming removed 6 bases from V and 0 bases from J; junction bases left unmatched: 4. Germline V gives CDR1 MNHNY, CDR2 SVGAGI (reference sequence). The CDR3 totals 16 residues. The CDR3 spells CASSEGQGDSGNTIYF. CDR3 coding DNA: TGTGCCAGCAGCGAGGGACAGGGGGACTCTGGAAACACCATATATTTT.

This chain links TRBV2 with TRBJ2-7, with D perhaps matching TRBD1 (6 bases). Germline values: CDR1 SNHLY, CDR2 FYNNEI. CDR3 length: 15 residues. Trimming took off 8 bases at V and 0 bases at J, with 17 bases between the two ends. The CDR3 loop reads CASRVDSSISYEQYV. The CDR3 region has the DNA TGTGCCAGCCGAGTGGACAGTTCCATCTCCTACGAGCAGTACGTC.

The V and J genes are TRBV5-1 and TRBJ1-4; 9 bases align to TRBD1. V shed 1 base and J 7 bases; nucleotides not matched to a gene: 2. Germline CDR1 reads SGHRS; CDR2 reads YFSETQ. CDR3 length equals 14 residues. The CDR3 DNA reads as TGCGCCAGCAGCTTGCGGACAGGGGCTGAAAAACTGTTTTTT. This codes for CASSLRTGAEKLFF.

The sample holds one count of this clone. The chain combines TRBV19 with TRBJ1-5, with TRBD1 matching over 8 bases. The CDR3 totals 14 residues. V lost 6 bases, J lost 3 bases, and 4 bases stayed unmatched. CDR1 LNHDA and CDR2 SQIVND come from the germline V gene (reference sequence). CDR3 DNA sequence: TGTGCCAGTAGCGGGACAGGCCACAATCAGCCCCAGCATTTT. Its translation is CASSGTGHNQPQHF.

The V call is TRBV28, the J call TRBJ1-1, with D perhaps matching TRBD1 (6 bases). CDR1 is MDHEN, CDR2 SYDVKM, per germline. V was pared by 6 bases and J by 1 base, with 21 bases between. This CDR3 has 17 residues. The CDR3 is CASSFNVPGRGNTEAFF. In nucleotides, the CDR3 is TGTGCCAGCAGCTTTAATGTTCCGGGCAGGGGGAACACTGAAGCTTTCTTT.

The sample holds one count of this clone. This chain joins TRBV5-1 and TRBJ2-7; 16 nucleotides line up with TRBD2. The V gene end was trimmed by 4 bases and the J gene end by 4 bases; junction bases not matched to a gene: 8. The V gene's germline CDR1 is SGHRS and CDR2 YFSETQ. The CDR3 loop spans 17 amino acids. The CDR3 region is CASSEGGTSGGAYEQYF. In nucleotides, the CDR3 is TGCGCCAGCAGCGAGGGAGGGACTAGCGGGGGGGCTTACGAGCAGTACTTC.

V gene TRBV5-4 combines with J gene TRBJ1-4; 10 bases map to TRBD1. The V and J ends lost 4 bases and 5 bases, in that order; junction bases with no gene match: 2. This CDR3 contains 14 residues. Per the germline V gene, CDR1 is SGHNT and CDR2 is YYREEE (reference sequence). The CDR3 DNA sequence: TGTGCCAGCAGCAGGGACAGGGGAAATGAAAAACTGTTTTTT. The encoded protein is CASSRDRGNEKLFF.

The chain carries TRBV2 and TRBJ2-1; 8 bases fit TRBD1. Unmatched junction bases numbered 9, after V lost 8 bases and J lost 3 bases. CDR1 and CDR2 from the germline V gene are SNHLY and FYNNEI. The CDR3 totals 15 residues. This CDR3 is CASLELGQDYNEQFF. CDR3 nucleotide sequence: TGTGCCAGCCTCGAGTTGGGACAGGACTACAATGAGCAGTTCTTC.

The V gene is TRBV19, the J gene TRBJ1-5; 7 positions agree with TRBD1. Germline V gene lookup returns CDR1 LNHDA and CDR2 SQIVND (reference sequence). This CDR3 has 15 amino acids. Trimming cost V 6 bases and J 1 base; bases outside gene matches: 6. CDR3 protein: CASRVTGLSNQPQHF. The CDR3, as DNA: TGTGCCAGTAGGGTGACAGGGCTGAGCAATCAGCCCCAGCATTTT.